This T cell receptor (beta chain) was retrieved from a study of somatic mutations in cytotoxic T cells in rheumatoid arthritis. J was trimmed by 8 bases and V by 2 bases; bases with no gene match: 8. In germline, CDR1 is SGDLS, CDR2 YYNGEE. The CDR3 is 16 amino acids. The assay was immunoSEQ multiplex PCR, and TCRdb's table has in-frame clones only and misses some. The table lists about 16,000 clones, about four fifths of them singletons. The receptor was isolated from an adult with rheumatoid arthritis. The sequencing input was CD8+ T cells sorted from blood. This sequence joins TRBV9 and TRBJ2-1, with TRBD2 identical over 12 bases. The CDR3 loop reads CASSVLGLAGSYEQFF. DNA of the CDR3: TGTGCCAGCAGCGTCCTCGGACTAGCGGGATCGTATGAGCAGTTCTTC.